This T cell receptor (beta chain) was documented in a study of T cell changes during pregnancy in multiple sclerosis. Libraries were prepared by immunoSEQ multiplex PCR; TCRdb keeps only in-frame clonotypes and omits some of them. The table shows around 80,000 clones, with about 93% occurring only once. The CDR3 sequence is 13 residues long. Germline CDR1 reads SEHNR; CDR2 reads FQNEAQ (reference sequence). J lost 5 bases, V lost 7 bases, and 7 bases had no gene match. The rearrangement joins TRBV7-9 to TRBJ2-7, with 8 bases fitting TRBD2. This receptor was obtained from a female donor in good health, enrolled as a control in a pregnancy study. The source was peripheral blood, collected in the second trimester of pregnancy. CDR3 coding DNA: TGTGCCAGCATAGCGGGACTAGGCAACGAGCAGTACTTC. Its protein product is CASIAGLGNEQYF.